Presented here are 28 T cell receptor beta chains from one specimen sequenced in a study of T cell responses to AZD1222 COVID-19 vaccine. TCRdb's copy holds only in-frame clones and misses some; the assay was immunoSEQ multiplex PCR. The table lists 150,000 to 200,000 clones, approximately 90% of them singletons. The sample was peripheral blood, taken 28 days after the second AZD1222 dose. These TCRs come from an adult who received the AZD1222 COVID-19 vaccine.

The chain recombines TRBV28 with TRBJ1-2; 8 bases match TRBD1. Germline CDR1 is MDHEN and CDR2 is SYDVKM. The CDR3 is 13 residues long. The V segment lost 6 bases and the J segment 2 bases; nucleotides outside the gene matches: 2. The CDR3 sequence is CASRRTGNYGYTF. CDR3 coding DNA: TGTGCCAGCAGGCGGACAGGGAACTATGGCTACACCTTC.

The genes are TRBV5-4 and TRBJ1-2; D might be TRBD1 (6 bases). The CDR3 sequence is 15 residues long. Trimming stripped 0 bases from V and 0 bases from J, with 9 bases between. Germline lookup yields CDR1 SGHNT and CDR2 YYREEE (reference sequence). In nucleotides, the CDR3 is TGTGCCAGCAGCTTGGGAGGGACATCTAACTATGGCTACACCTTC. As protein: CASSLGGTSNYGYTF.

The CDR3 sequence: CASSESGTGRHNEQFF. The CDR3 DNA sequence: TGTGCCAGCAGTGAATCCGGGACAGGGCGGCACAATGAGCAGTTCTTC. V usage is TRBV25-1 and J usage is TRBJ2-1; 9 positions agree with TRBD1. Trimming at V came to 1 base and at J to 5 bases, leaving 6 bases not matched to a gene. The germline V gene has CDR1 MGHDK and CDR2 SYGVNS. The CDR3 extends over 16 amino acids.

The J gene is TRBJ1-6, the V gene TRBV6-5; D is uncertain. Germline V gene data show CDR1 as MNHEY and CDR2 as SVGAGI. The CDR3 length is 15 residues. V was clipped by 4 bases and J by 8 bases, with 15 bases between them. The CDR3 bases are TGTGCCAGCAGTTCGCGAGGATCTCTTGATTCACCCCTCCACTTT. Translating gives CASSSRGSLDSPLHF.

The chain combines TRBV6-1 with TRBJ1-2, with a weak D call TRBD1 (5 bases). This CDR3 is built from 16 residues. Germline-derived CDR1 and CDR2 are MNHNS and SASEGT. V was trimmed by 0 bases and J by 3 bases, leaving 14 bases between them. The CDR3 sequence is CASSEAVQGYDYGYTF. DNA for the CDR3: TGTGCCAGCAGTGAAGCGGTCCAGGGTTACGACTATGGCTACACCTTC.

This chain links TRBV6-6 with TRBJ1-4; the match to TRBD1 covers 9 bases. The CDR3 is made up of 16 amino acids. Germline V gene sequence: CDR1 MNHNY, CDR2 SVGAGI (reference sequence). V lost 5 bases, J lost 5 bases, and 9 bases stayed unmatched. The CDR3 bases are TGTGCCAGCAGTCATCGACCGGGACAGGGAAATGAAAAACTGTTTTTT. This translates into CASSHRPGQGNEKLFF.

The rearrangement joins TRBV6-5 to TRBJ2-7; D possibly matches TRBD1 or TRBD2 (6 bases each). Trimming removed 1 base at V and 3 bases at J, with 10 bases between. Per germline, CDR1 MNHEY and CDR2 SVGAGI. There are 14 residues in the CDR3. CDR3 nucleotides: TGTGCCAGCAGTTACTTGAGGGGGGACTACGAGCAGTACTTC. Amino acid sequence: CASSYLRGDYEQYF.

This clone appeared once. The chain links TRBV7-6 to TRBJ1-3; D is unclear. Germline V CDR1 and CDR2: SGHVS, FNYEAQ. The CDR3 has 15 amino acids. Trimming cost V 5 bases and J 0 bases, with 11 bases left between them. CDR3 coding DNA: TGTGCCAGCAGCGAACGAATAAGCTCTGGAAACACCATATATTTT. Protein sequence: CASSERISSGNTIYF. Full variable domain (missing parts from reference TRBV7-6 and TRBJ1-3): GAGVSQSPRYKVTKRGQDVALRCDPISGHVSLYWYRQALGQGPEFLTYFNYEAQQDKSGLPNDRFSAERPEGSISTLTIQRTEQRDSAMYRCASSERISSGNTIYFGEGSWLTVV.

This clone was seen once. The chain is built from TRBV9 and TRBJ2-7; 10 nucleotides align to TRBD1. With V trimmed by 2 bases and J by 4 bases, 9 bases remained unmatched. The length of the CDR3 is 16 residues. Germline loops: CDR1 SGDLS, CDR2 YYNGEE. CDR3 nucleotide sequence: TGTGCCAGCAGCGTCACCGTGGGGACAGGGGTTTACGAGCAGTACTTC. Translation: CASSVTVGTGVYEQYF.

This clone came up once. This rearrangement joins TRBV19 to TRBJ2-3; 8 positions match TRBD2. CDR1 and CDR2 (germline): LNHDA, SQIVND (reference sequence). This CDR3 has 14 residues. V shed 1 base, J shed 6 bases, and the junction held 3 bases outside the gene matches. The CDR3, as DNA: TGTGCCAGTAGTATAGGACTAGCGTCCGATACGCAGTATTTT. It translates to CASSIGLASDTQYF.

This rearrangement joins TRBV18 to TRBJ1-4; D gene unclear. Germline values: CDR1 KGHSH, CDR2 LQKENI. V was clipped by 0 bases and J by 0 bases, with 5 bases between them. CDR3 length equals 15 residues. The DNA of the CDR3 is TGTGCCAGCTCACCACCCGGGGCAACTAATGAAAAACTGTTTTTT. Translation gives CASSPPGATNEKLFF.

The gene calls are TRBV19 and TRBJ2-7; D might be TRBD1 or TRBD2, each matching 5 bases. The germline V and J ends were trimmed by 6 bases and 0 bases, with 12 bases remaining between them. CDR3 length: 14 residues. CDR1 LNHDA and CDR2 SQIVND come from the germline V gene (reference sequence). The CDR3, as DNA: TGTGCCAGTAGCCCCGGGGCCTACTCCTACGAGCAGTACTTC. Translating gives CASSPGAYSYEQYF.

The chain employs TRBV15 and TRBJ1-2; TRBD1 agrees at 7 bases. The CDR3 is 12 amino acids. In germline, CDR1 is LNHNV, CDR2 YYDKDF (reference sequence). After removal of 5 bases from V and 6 bases from J, the junction contained 3 bases not matched to a gene. The CDR3 nucleotides are TGTGCCACCAGCCCCAGGGGGAATGGCTACACCTTC. It specifies CATSPRGNGYTF.

This clone was seen a few times. The chain is built from TRBV11-2 and TRBJ2-3, with unresolved D. Germline loops: CDR1 SGHAT, CDR2 FQNNGV. Trimming cost V 5 bases and J 3 bases, with 6 bases left between them. The CDR3 has 12 amino acids. The CDR3 DNA sequence: TGTGCCAGCAGCCGAACAACAGATACGCAGTATTTT. This codes for CASSRTTDTQYF.

The rearrangement uses TRBV11-1 and TRBJ2-7; the match to TRBD1 covers 7 bases. CDR3 length: 12 amino acids. Losses at the gene ends were 5 bases for V and 11 bases for J; bases not matched to a gene: 9. Looked up from germline, CDR1 is SGHAT and CDR2 is FQDESV (reference sequence). As DNA, the CDR3 is TGTGCCAGCAGCACTCCCAGGGGGATGGAGTACTTC. Translated: CASSTPRGMEYF.

Here the CDR3 DNA reads TGCAGCGTTGAAGATCCACGCTCCTCTGGAAACACCATATATTTT. Protein: CSVEDPRSSGNTIYF. V gene TRBV29-1 combines with J gene TRBJ1-3; the D is unclear. Germline loops: CDR1 SQVTM, CDR2 ANQGSEA. V was shortened by 0 bases and J by 0 bases, with 9 bases between the two germline ends. There are 15 residues in the CDR3.

This clone was counted only a few times. In DNA, the CDR3 is TGTGCCAGCAGTTTATCGGGACTAGCGGGGGCCTTTTCCTACGAGCAGTACTTC. Encoded protein: CASSLSGLAGAFSYEQYF. The chain recombines TRBV27 with TRBJ2-7; 14 bases agree with TRBD2. V was pared by 0 bases and J by 1 base, with 5 bases of the junction left unmatched. The CDR3 is made up of 18 amino acids. Looked up from germline, CDR1 is MNHEY and CDR2 is SMNVEV (reference sequence).

The rearrangement uses TRBV11-2 and TRBJ2-7; D might be TRBD1 or TRBD2, each matching 5 bases. V was shortened by 0 bases and J by 7 bases, with 16 bases between the two germline ends. The CDR3 length is 15 residues. Germline-derived CDR1 and CDR2 are SGHAT and FQNNGV. CDR3 residues: CASSLDFAGTREQYF. The CDR3 bases are TGTGCCAGCAGCTTAGACTTCGCAGGGACGCGGGAGCAGTACTTC. The variable domain in full, with the rest retrieved from reference TRBV11-2 and TRBJ2-7, is EAGVAQSPRYKIIEKRQSVAFWCNPISGHATLYWYQQILGQGPKLLIQFQNNGVVDDSQLPKDRFSAERLKGVDSTLKIQPAKLEDSAVYLCASSLDFAGTREQYFGPGTRLTVT.

Only one count was recorded for this clone. This chain uses TRBV12-5 with TRBJ2-2; D might be TRBD1 or TRBD2, each matching 7 bases. CDR1 and CDR2 (germline): LGHNT, FRNRAP. Trimming took 2 bases from V and 6 from J, leaving 16 bases between them. The CDR3 loop spans 16 amino acids. CDR3 sequence reads: CASGLLTTGRAGELFF. CDR3 DNA: TGTGCTAGTGGTTTGCTAACGACAGGGAGGGCCGGGGAGCTGTTTTTT. Full variable domain (remainder filled in from reference TRBV12-5 and TRBJ2-2): DARVTQTPRHKVTEMGQEVTMRCQPILGHNTVFWYRQTMMQGLELLAYFRNRAPLDDSGMPKDRFSAEMPDATLATLKIQPSEPRDSAVYFCASGLLTTGRAGELFFGEGSRLTVL.

This clone is a singleton in its sample. The chain couples TRBV10-3 to TRBJ1-1; D gene unclear. Germline V gene sequence: CDR1 ENHRY, CDR2 SYGVKD. The CDR3 has 12 amino acids. The germline V and J ends were trimmed by 6 bases and 2 bases, with 7 bases remaining between them. Here the CDR3 DNA reads TGTGCCATCAGCCCGTCTAACACTGAAGCTTTCTTT. Translated, it gives CAISPSNTEAFF.

This sequence joins TRBV12-5 and TRBJ2-3; D call uncertain. Germline values: CDR1 LGHNT, CDR2 FRNRAP. The V gene lost 5 bases and the J gene lost 2 bases, with 2 bases spanning the gap. This CDR3 is built from 11 residues. CDR3 protein: CASGHTDTQYF. The CDR3 nucleotides read TGTGCTAGTGGTCACACAGATACGCAGTATTTT. Full variable domain (remainder filled in from reference TRBV12-5 and TRBJ2-3): DARVTQTPRHKVTEMGQEVTMRCQPILGHNTVFWYRQTMMQGLELLAYFRNRAPLDDSGMPKDRFSAEMPDATLATLKIQPSEPRDSAVYFCASGHTDTQYFGPGTRLTVL.

The chain combines TRBV2 with TRBJ1-1; 10 bases line up with TRBD1. CDR3 length: 14 residues. J gave up 5 bases and V 4 bases, and 4 bases lay outside the gene matches. The germline CDR1 and CDR2 sequences are SNHLY and FYNNEI. CDR3 nucleotides: TGTGCCAGCAGTGGGGGACAGGGGAGGACTGAAGCTTTCTTT. Amino acid sequence: CASSGGQGRTEAFF. The complete variable domain, with remaining parts taken from reference TRBV2 and TRBJ1-1, reads EPEVTQTPSHQVTQMGQEVILRCVPISNHLYFYWYRQILGQKVEFLVSFYNNEISEKSEIFDDQFSVERPDGSNFTLKIRSTKLEDSAMYFCASSGGQGRTEAFFGQGTRLTVV.

This clone was seen once. V gene TRBV5-1 combines with J gene TRBJ2-7; 12 bases map to TRBD2. Unmatched junction bases numbered 3, after V lost 3 bases and J lost 5 bases. CDR3 length: 14 amino acids. Germline CDR1 is SGHRS and CDR2 is YFSETQ. CDR3 coding DNA: TGCGCCAGCAGCTCTAGCGGGGGGGTAAACGAGCAGTACTTC. Protein: CASSSSGGVNEQYF.

The V call is TRBV19, the J call TRBJ1-3, with TRBD1 as a possible D gene (5 bases). The length of the CDR3 is 14 residues. Trimming stripped 3 bases from V and 2 bases from J, with 8 bases between. Germline loops: CDR1 LNHDA, CDR2 SQIVND (reference sequence). In nucleotides, the CDR3 is TGTGCCAGTAGTATCGAAGGGGCTGGAAACACCATATATTTT. It translates to CASSIEGAGNTIYF.

This chain joins TRBV10-1 and TRBJ2-3; 12 bases match TRBD2. V shed 5 bases and J 5 bases; nucleotides not matched to a gene: 5. The CDR3 is 15 amino acids. Germline-derived CDR1 and CDR2 are WNHNN and SYGVQD (reference sequence). CDR3 sequence: CASSRLAGVGDTQYF. The CDR3 coding sequence is TGCGCCAGCAGTAGACTAGCGGGAGTAGGAGATACGCAGTATTTT.

The chain has TRBV11-2 and TRBJ1-6; TRBD1 might be the D (6 bases). V was trimmed by 5 bases and J by 2 bases, leaving 19 bases between them. The V gene's germline CDR1 is SGHAT and CDR2 FQNNGV. The CDR3 loop spans 18 amino acids. CDR3 DNA: TGTGCCAGCAGCCCCCTGGGGGCAGGTACTACCTATAATTCACCCCTCCACTTT. Protein product: CASSPLGAGTTYNSPLHF. The full variable domain, completed using reference TRBV11-2 and TRBJ1-6, is EAGVAQSPRYKIIEKRQSVAFWCNPISGHATLYWYQQILGQGPKLLIQFQNNGVVDDSQLPKDRFSAERLKGVDSTLKIQPAKLEDSAVYLCASSPLGAGTTYNSPLHFGNGTRLTVT.

The rearrangement joins TRBV7-8 to TRBJ1-1; a weak D match, TRBD1 (6 bases). The CDR3 contains 14 residues. The germline V gene has CDR1 SGHVS and CDR2 FQNEAQ. Trimming removed 5 bases from V and 4 bases from J, with 14 bases in between. The CDR3 sequence: CASSPETGSTEAFF. The CDR3 nucleotides read TGTGCCAGCAGCCCAGAAACAGGGTCCACTGAAGCTTTCTTT.

The V call is TRBV28, the J call TRBJ1-3; D is unresolved. The V end lost 2 bases, the J end lost 0 bases, and 8 bases lay between the germline ends. This CDR3 has 15 amino acids. Germline V gene data show CDR1 as MDHEN and CDR2 as SYDVKM. The CDR3, as DNA: TGTGCCAGCAGTTTAAGACTCAGCTCTGGAAACACCATATATTTT. Amino acids: CASSLRLSSGNTIYF.